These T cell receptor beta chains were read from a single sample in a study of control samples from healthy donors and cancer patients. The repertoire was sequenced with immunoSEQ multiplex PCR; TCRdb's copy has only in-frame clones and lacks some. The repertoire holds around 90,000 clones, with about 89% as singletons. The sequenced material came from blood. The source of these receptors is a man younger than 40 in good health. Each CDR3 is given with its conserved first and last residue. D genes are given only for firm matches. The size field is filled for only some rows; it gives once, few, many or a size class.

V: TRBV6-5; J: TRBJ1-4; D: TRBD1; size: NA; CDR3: CASSYSRGQGGEKLFF; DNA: TGTGCCAGCAGTTACTCAAGGGGACAGGGAGGAGAAAAACTGTTTTTT
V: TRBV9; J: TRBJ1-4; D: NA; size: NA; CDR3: CASSVAGAATNEKLFF; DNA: TGTGCCAGCAGCGTAGCGGGAGCTGCAACTAATGAAAAACTGTTTTTT
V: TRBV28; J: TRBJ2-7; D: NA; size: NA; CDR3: CASSFNNLYEQYF; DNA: TGTGCCAGCAGTTTTAATAACCTATACGAGCAGTACTTC
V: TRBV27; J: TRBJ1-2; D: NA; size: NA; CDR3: CASSTGFGGYTF; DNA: TGTGCCAGCAGTACAGGGTTTGGCGGCTACACCTTC
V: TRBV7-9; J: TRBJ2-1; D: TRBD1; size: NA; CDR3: CASSLDNRGLEFF; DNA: TGTGCCAGCAGCTTAGACAACAGGGGCCTAGAGTTCTTC
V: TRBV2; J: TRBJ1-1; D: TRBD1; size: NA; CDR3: CASSRTGIYEAFF; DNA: TGTGCCAGCAGCCGGACAGGGATTTATGAAGCTTTCTTT
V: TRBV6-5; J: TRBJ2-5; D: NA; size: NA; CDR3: CASRRGGPQETQYF; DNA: TGTGCCAGCCGGCGCGGGGGCCCCCAAGAGACCCAGTACTTC
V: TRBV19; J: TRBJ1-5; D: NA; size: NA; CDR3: CASSIIGYGQPQHF; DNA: TGTGCCAGTAGTATAATAGGGTATGGTCAGCCCCAGCATTTT
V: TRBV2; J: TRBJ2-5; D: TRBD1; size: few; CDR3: CASSLGTDNWQETQYF; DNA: TGTGCCAGCTCCCTTGGGACAGACAATTGGCAAGAGACCCAGTACTTC
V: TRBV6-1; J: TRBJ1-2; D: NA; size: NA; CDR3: CASSEWPNYGYTF; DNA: TGTGCCAGCAGTGAGTGGCCTAACTATGGCTACACCTTC
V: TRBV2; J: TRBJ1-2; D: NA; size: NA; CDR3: CASSAGGYGYTF; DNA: TGTGCCAGCAGCGCGGGTGGCTATGGCTACACCTTC
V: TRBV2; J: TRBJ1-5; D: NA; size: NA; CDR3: CASSGVEGRYSNQPQHF; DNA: TGTGCCAGCAGTGGTGTCGAGGGGAGATATAGCAATCAGCCCCAGCATTTT
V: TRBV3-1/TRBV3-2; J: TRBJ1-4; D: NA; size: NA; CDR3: CASSLRGEKLFF; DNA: TGTGCCAGCAGCCTAAGGGGAGAAAAACTGTTTTTT
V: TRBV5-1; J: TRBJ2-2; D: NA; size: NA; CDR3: CASSLNQGMAGELFF; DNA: TGCGCCAGCAGCTTAAATCAGGGGATGGCCGGGGAGCTGTTTTTT
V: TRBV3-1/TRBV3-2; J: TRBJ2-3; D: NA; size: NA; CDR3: CASSQDTGTSTDTQYF; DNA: TGTGCCAGCAGCCAAGACACCGGGACTAGCACAGATACGCAGTATTTT
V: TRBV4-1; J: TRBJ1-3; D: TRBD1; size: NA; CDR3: CASSQILGQGLSGNTIYF; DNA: TGCGCCAGCAGCCAGATTTTGGGACAGGGGCTCTCTGGAAACACCATATATTTT
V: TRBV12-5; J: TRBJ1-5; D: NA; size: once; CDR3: CASGPPGGDYQPQHF; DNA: TGTGCTAGTGGACCCCCGGGCGGTGATTATCAGCCCCAGCATTTT
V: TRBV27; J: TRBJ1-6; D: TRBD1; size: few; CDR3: CASSPRTGDNSPLHF; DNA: TGTGCCAGCAGTCCCCGTACAGGGGATAATTCACCCCTCCACTTT
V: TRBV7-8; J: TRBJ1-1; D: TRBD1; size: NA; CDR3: CASSLRDRGSNTEAFF; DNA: TGTGCCAGCAGCTTAAGGGACAGGGGAAGTAACACTGAAGCTTTCTTT
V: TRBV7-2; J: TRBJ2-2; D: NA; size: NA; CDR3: CASNPRGNTGELFF; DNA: TGTGCCAGCAACCCCCGGGGTAACACCGGGGAGCTGTTTTTT
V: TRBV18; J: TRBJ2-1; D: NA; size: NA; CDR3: CASSASTEYNEQFF; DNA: TGTGCCAGCTCAGCCAGTACCGAGTACAATGAGCAGTTCTTC
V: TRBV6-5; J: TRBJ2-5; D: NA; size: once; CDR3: CASSYSWTRETQYF; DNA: TGTGCCAGCAGTTACTCCTGGACGAGGGAGACCCAGTACTTC
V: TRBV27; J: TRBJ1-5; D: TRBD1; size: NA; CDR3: CASSPGGLQGAQPQHF; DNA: TGTGCCAGCAGTCCAGGGGGCCTACAGGGGGCTCAGCCCCAGCATTTT
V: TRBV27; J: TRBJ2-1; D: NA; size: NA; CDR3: CASSPYLGWGNEQFF; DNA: TGTGCCAGCAGTCCCTACCTCGGTTGGGGCAATGAGCAGTTCTTC
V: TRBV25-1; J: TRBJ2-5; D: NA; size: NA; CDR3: CASVGGREETQYF; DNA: TGTGCCAGCGTGGGGGGCAGGGAAGAGACCCAGTACTTC
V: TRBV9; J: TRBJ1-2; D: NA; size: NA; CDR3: CASSVGQRYGYTF; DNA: TGTGCCAGCAGCGTCGGACAGCGTTATGGCTACACCTTC
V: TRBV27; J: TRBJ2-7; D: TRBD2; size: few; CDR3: CASSRPPGAGGYEQYF; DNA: TGTGCCAGCAGTCGCCCCCCGGGAGCGGGGGGCTACGAGCAGTACTTC
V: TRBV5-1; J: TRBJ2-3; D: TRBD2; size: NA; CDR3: CASSSIFTSGGSNTQYF; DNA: TGCGCCAGCAGCTCGATTTTCACTAGCGGGGGGTCGAATACGCAGTATTTT
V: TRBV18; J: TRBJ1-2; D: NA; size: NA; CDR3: CASSPPREGNYGYTF; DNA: TGTGCCAGCTCACCACCCAGGGAGGGAAACTATGGCTACACCTTC
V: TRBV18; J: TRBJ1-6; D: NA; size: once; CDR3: CASSPNSGHHFSPLHF; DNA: TGTGCCAGCTCACCAAATTCCGGACACCACTTTTCACCCCTCCACTTT
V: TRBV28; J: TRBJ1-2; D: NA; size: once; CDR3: CASSLGSNYGYTF; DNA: TGTGCCAGCAGTTTAGGGTCCAACTATGGCTACACCTTC
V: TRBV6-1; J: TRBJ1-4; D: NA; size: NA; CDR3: CASSEAGGFNEKLFF; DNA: TGTGCCAGCAGTGAAGCTGGCGGTTTTAATGAAAAACTGTTTTTT
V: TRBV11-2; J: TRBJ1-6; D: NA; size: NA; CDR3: CASSPLGGGANSPLHF; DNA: TGTGCCAGCAGCCCCCTGGGCGGAGGGGCAAATTCACCCCTCCACTTT
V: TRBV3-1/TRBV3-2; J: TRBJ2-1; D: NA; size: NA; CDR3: CASSQDRGVEQFF; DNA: TGTGCCAGCAGCCAAGATCGGGGCGTCGAGCAGTTCTTC
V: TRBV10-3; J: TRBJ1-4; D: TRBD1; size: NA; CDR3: CAISKSQGAGEKLFF; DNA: TGTGCCATCAGTAAATCCCAGGGGGCGGGAGAAAAACTGTTTTTT
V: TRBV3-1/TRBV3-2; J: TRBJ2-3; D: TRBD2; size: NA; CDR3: CASSQFTSGGASDTQYF; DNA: TGTGCCAGCAGCCAGTTCACTAGCGGGGGGGCATCAGATACGCAGTATTTT
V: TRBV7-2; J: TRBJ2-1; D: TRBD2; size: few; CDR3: CASSRLGGGPGEQFF; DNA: TGTGCCAGCAGCCGTCTGGGCGGGGGGCCGGGTGAGCAGTTCTTC
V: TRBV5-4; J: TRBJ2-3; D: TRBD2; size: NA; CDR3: CASGPGTKGDTQYF; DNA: TGTGCCAGCGGACCCGGGACTAAGGGCGACACGCAGTATTTT
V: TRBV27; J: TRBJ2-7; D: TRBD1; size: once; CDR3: CASSGGQGVYEQYF; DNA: TGTGCCAGCAGCGGGGGACAGGGAGTCTACGAGCAGTACTTC
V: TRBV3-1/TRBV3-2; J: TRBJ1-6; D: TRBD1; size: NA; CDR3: CASGLGQGESPLHF; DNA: TGTGCCAGCGGACTGGGACAGGGTGAATCACCCCTCCACTTT
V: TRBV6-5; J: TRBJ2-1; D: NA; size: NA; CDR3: CASDRGLYSYNEQFF; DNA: TGTGCCAGCGACCGGGGCTTGTACTCCTACAATGAGCAGTTCTTC
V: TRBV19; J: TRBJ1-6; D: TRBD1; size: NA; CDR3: CASSDRQGSYNSPLHF; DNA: TGTGCCAGTAGTGATCGACAGGGGAGTTATAATTCACCCCTCCACTTT
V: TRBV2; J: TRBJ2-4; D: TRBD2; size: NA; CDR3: CASRLTSGGLAKNIQYF; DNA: TGTGCCAGCAGGCTGACTAGCGGGGGACTAGCCAAAAACATTCAGTACTTC
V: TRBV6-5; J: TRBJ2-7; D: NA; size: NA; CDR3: CASSYSQGGYEQYF; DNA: TGTGCCAGCAGTTACTCGCAGGGTGGCTACGAGCAGTACTTC
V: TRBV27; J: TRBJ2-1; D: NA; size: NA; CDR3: CASSPTRPNEQFF; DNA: TGTGCCAGCAGCCCCACTAGACCCAATGAGCAGTTCTTC
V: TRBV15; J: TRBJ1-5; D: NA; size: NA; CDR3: CATSRPDRMGQPQHF; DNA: TGTGCCACCAGCAGACCAGACAGGATGGGTCAGCCCCAGCATTTT